This T cell receptor beta chain was captured in a study of OX40 agonist ivuxolimab in advanced cancers. The overall study: Clinicians treated patients with ivuxolimab, an agonistic anti-OX40 (CD134) antibody. Anti-PD-1, anti-PD-L1 or anti-CTLA-4 therapy given earlier was allowed, and approximately 43% had some.

Clones were read by immunoSEQ multiplex PCR, and TCRdb kept only the in-frame ones, dropping some. The profile shows about 86,000 clones, roughly 89% of them singletons. The CDR3 length is 13 residues. Trimming shortened V by 3 bases and J by 6 bases, and 12 bases separated the two germline ends. CDR1 GTSNPN and CDR2 SVGIG come from the germline V gene (reference sequence). On this clone: The antigen is unknown.

Study results and limitations: Low normalized T-cell clonal expansion was additionally recorded for some nonresponders.

Patients who had autoimmune disease history or got systemic immunosuppression were left out. Specimen: CD4+ or CD8+ T cells sorted from blood, collected in a trial of the OX40 agonist ivuxolimab. This sequence originates from an adult with an advanced solid tumor such as melanoma, head and neck, liver or kidney cancer. The rearrangement joins TRBV30 to TRBJ1-5; tentative D call: TRBD1 (5 bases). The CDR3 DNA is TGTGCCTGGAGCGCCCAGGGAAGTCAGCCCCAGCATTTT. Protein sequence: CAWSAQGSQPQHF.